This T cell receptor beta chain was sequenced in a study of blood T cell repertoires in COVID-19. Original analysis: Amplification with reference gene primers provided the estimates of nucleated cell counts. The assay was immunoSEQ multiplex PCR, and TCRdb's table has in-frame clones only and misses some. Clonal size and the V and J genes are those of that table, whereas D and trimming came from the DNA. The sample yields hundreds of thousands of clones, approximately 90% seen once. The V and J ends lost 0 bases and 11 bases respectively, with 20 bases between them. The CDR3 extends over 16 amino acids.

Sequencing used peripheral blood. The gene calls are TRBV23-1 and TRBJ1-5, with a tentative D call TRBD1 (5 bases). TRBV23-1 is reported as an ORF; its role is uncertain. The source of this sequence is a woman aged 40 to 55 who had recovered from COVID-19. The CDR3 DNA sequence: TGCGCCAGCAGTCAATCGGGGGGGGAGAATCTTAAGTCCCAGCATTTT. Protein product: CASSQSGGENLKSQHF.